This is a list of T cell receptor beta chains from one sample in a study of blood T cells in healthy people across ages. One entry per CDR3 protein results from TCRdb running MiXCR on the 5' RACE reads. Among under 800,000 distinct CDR3 sequences listed, around 40% were seen once. What was sequenced was blood. Receptors originate from a woman between 55 and 75 years old in good health. Both conserved end residues are part of each CDR3. D genes are given only for firm matches. Size is omitted from some rows. Given values are once, few, many or a class for expanded clones.

D,V,J,size,length,DNA,CDR3
TRBD2,TRBV7-9,TRBJ2-3,few,17,TGTGCCAGCAGCTTGAATAGCGGGGGGACTAGCACAGATACGCAGTATTTT,CASSLNSGGTSTDTQYF
.,TRBV20-1,TRBJ2-1,many,11,TGCAGTGCTTGGGGGCTAGGGGAGCAGTTCTTC,CSAWGLGEQFF
TRBD1,TRBV29-1,TRBJ1-2,.,12,TGCAGCGTTGAAAGGGGGCAATATAGCTACACCTTC,CSVERGQYSYTF
.,TRBV7-3,TRBJ2-2,.,15,TGTGCCAGCAGGGTTCCGGGACTTGAGACCGGGGAGCTGTTTTTT,CASRVPGLETGELFF
TRBD1,TRBV11-2,TRBJ2-7,.,16,TGTGCCAGCAGCCCGACAGGGGCAGGCTCCTACAATGAGCAGTACTTC,CASSPTGAGSYNEQYF
TRBD2,TRBV18,TRBJ2-3,few,18,TGTGCCAGCTCACCAGGACTAGCGGGGGTCCATAGCACAGATACGCAGTATTTT,CASSPGLAGVHSTDTQYF
.,TRBV3-1,TRBJ2-1,few,14,TGTGCCAGCAGCCAAGCGGGGCGGATCAATGAGCAGTTCTTC,CASSQAGRINEQFF
TRBD1,TRBV5-1,TRBJ2-5,many,13,TGCGCCAGCAGCTTAACAGGGGAAGAGACCCAGTACTTC,CASSLTGEETQYF
TRBD2,TRBV7-2,TRBJ2-7,few,20,TGTGCCAGCAGCCCCCACCGTGAGGGGAGGGTAGGACTAGCGTCGTACGAGCAGTACTTC,CASSPHREGRVGLASYEQYF
.,TRBV5-1,TRBJ2-6,.,15,TGCGCCAGCACAGTCGGTAGTTCTGGGGCCAACGTCCTGACTTTC,CASTVGSSGANVLTF
TRBD1,TRBV19,TRBJ2-1,once,17,TGTGCCAGTAGTCTCAGGACAGGGAGCAGCTCCTACAATGAGCAGTTCTTC,CASSLRTGSSSYNEQFF
.,TRBV28,TRBJ2-1,.,14,TGTGCCAGCAGTTTATTCGGCAAACAAGAGACCCAGTTCTTC,CASSLFGKQETQFF
TRBD1,TRBV9,TRBJ2-3,.,16,TGTGCCAGCAGCGGAGGGGACAGGGGTTATGCAGATACGCAGTATTTT,CASSGGDRGYADTQYF
.,TRBV10-2,TRBJ2-7,.,12,TGCGCCAGCAGTGAGATTGGCACCGAGCAGTACTTC,CASSEIGTEQYF
TRBD2,TRBV20-1,TRBJ2-3,.,14,TGCAGTGCTTCCGGGACTAGCGGCACAGATACGCAGTATTTT,CSASGTSGTDTQYF
TRBD1,TRBV28,TRBJ1-2,many,16,TGTGCCAGCAGTTTAGGAGGGACAGGTTATAACTATGGCTACACCTTC,CASSLGGTGYNYGYTF
TRBD2,TRBV7-9,TRBJ2-3,.,15,TGTGCCAGCAGTAATTTTAGCGGGAGGGATGATACGCAGTATTTT,CASSNFSGRDDTQYF
TRBD1,TRBV20-1,TRBJ2-7,.,15,TGCAGCTCTTCATCTACAGGGGTAAGAGTGAGCGAGCAGTACTTC,CSSSSTGVRVSEQYF
TRBD1,TRBV7-2,TRBJ2-7,.,16,TGTGCCAGCAGCTTAGCCGGACAGGGGGGAACCTACGAGCAGTACTTC,CASSLAGQGGTYEQYF
.,TRBV5-1,TRBJ2-1,.,15,TGCGCCAGCAGCTTGGAGGCGGAACACAACAATGAGCAGTTCTTC,CASSLEAEHNNEQFF
TRBD1,TRBV2,TRBJ2-7,.,15,TGTGCCAGCAGCCCCCTGGGACAGGGGTCCTACGAGCAGTACTTC,CASSPLGQGSYEQYF
.,TRBV6-8,TRBJ1-5,.,17,TGTGCCAGCAGTTACCGTCTCGAGGGAGGGGATGATCAGCCCCAGCATTTT,CASSYRLEGGDDQPQHF
TRBD1,TRBV4-1,TRBJ1-2,once,12,TGCGCCAGCTCCGGACAGGGGATTGGCTACACCTTC,CASSGQGIGYTF
.,TRBV28,TRBJ2-1,.,12,TGTGCCAGCAGTTGGAAATACAATGAGCGGTTCTTC,CASSWKYNERFF
.,TRBV7-9,TRBJ2-7,.,15,TGTGCCAGCAGCTTAGGTCAGGGGCTCGGGGGCGAGCAGTACTTC,CASSLGQGLGGEQYF
.,TRBV2,TRBJ2-2,.,14,TGTGCCAGCAGCGGAGGGTTGGGCACCGGGGAGCTGTTTTTT,CASSGGLGTGELFF
.,TRBV29-1,TRBJ2-1,many,12,TGCAGCGTGAACAGAGCGTACAATGAGCAGTTCTTC,CSVNRAYNEQFF
.,TRBV28,TRBJ2-7,.,14,TGTGCCAGCAGCGTGGGAGGGGGCGGCGACGAGCAGTACTTC,CASSVGGGGDEQYF
TRBD1,TRBV5-1,TRBJ2-7,.,14,TGCGCCAGCAGCGTGGGACAGGGGTATGACGAGCAGTACTTC,CASSVGQGYDEQYF
TRBD1,TRBV29-1,TRBJ2-3,many,14,TGCAGCGTTGAACCGGGACAGGGGGCCGGTACGCAGTATTTT,CSVEPGQGAGTQYF
TRBD2,TRBV29-1,TRBJ2-3,once,13,TGCAGCGTTGACGGGGGGGCTATTGATACGCAGTATTTT,CSVDGGAIDTQYF
TRBD1,TRBV5-1,TRBJ2-3,.,16,TGCGCCAGCAATCCGGGGGCAGGGGGCGCGATAGATACGCAGTATTTT,CASNPGAGGAIDTQYF
.,TRBV7-2,TRBJ2-5,few,12,TGTGCCAGCAGGCTACGAACGGAGACCCAGTACTTC,CASRLRTETQYF
.,TRBV5-1,TRBJ2-1,.,13,TGCGCCAGCAGCGTTGGCTGGGGCAATGAGCAGTTCTTC,CASSVGWGNEQFF
TRBD2,TRBV20-1,TRBJ2-7,.,16,TGCAGTGCTCCCCTCGAGAGCGGGGGACCGGGCTACGAGCAGTACTTC,CSAPLESGGPGYEQYF
.,TRBV11-2,TRBJ2-1,.,12,TGTGCCAGCAGCCGCAGGGCCAATGAGCAGTTCTTC,CASSRRANEQFF
TRBD2,TRBV20-1,TRBJ2-5,few,15,TGCAGTGCCACGACTAGCGGGGGACTTCAAGAGACCCAGTACTTC,CSATTSGGLQETQYF
.,TRBV28,TRBJ2-2,few,14,TGTGCCAGCAGTCCCCCTACTGGGACCGGGGAGCTGTTTTTT,CASSPPTGTGELFF
.,TRBV7-2,TRBJ1-1,.,14,TGTGCCAGCAGCTTAAACGAGGGGTACACTGAAGCTTTCTTT,CASSLNEGYTEAFF
.,TRBV6-5,TRBJ2-3,.,13,TGTGCCAGCATGTCTAGCGGCACAGATACGCAGTATTTT,CASMSSGTDTQYF
TRBD2,TRBV20-1,TRBJ2-7,.,17,TGCAGTGCTAGAGATTTTTCGGGAGGGGCTTTGAGGGGCGAGCAGTACTTC,CSARDFSGGALRGEQYF
.,TRBV9,TRBJ1-1,.,19,TGTGCCAGCAGCGTAGTTCATAGTCCGGGGACGGGTGGTGGTACTGAAGCTTTCTTT,CASSVVHSPGTGGGTEAFF
.,TRBV15,TRBJ2-3,.,15,TGTGCCACCAGCGGCCCGGACGGGAAAGGAGATACGCAGTATTTT,CATSGPDGKGDTQYF
.,TRBV6-4,TRBJ2-3,many,15,TGTGCCACCAGCAGGGGGGACCTAAACACAGATACGCAGTATTTT,CATSRGDLNTDTQYF
.,TRBV3-1,TRBJ2-3,.,13,TGTGCCAGCGGCAGGATAGACACAGATACGCAGTATTTT,CASGRIDTDTQYF
.,TRBV7-9,TRBJ2-3,.,14,TGTGCCAGCAGCTTAGGACCCGACACAGATACGCAGTATTTT,CASSLGPDTDTQYF
TRBD1,TRBV15,TRBJ1-5,.,15,TGTGCCACCAGCAATCGGGACAGGGCTAATCAGCCCCAGCATTTT,CATSNRDRANQPQHF
.,TRBV11-2,TRBJ2-7,.,15,TGTGCCAGCAGCCCCCGGGAGGACAGGACTTACGAGCAGTACTTC,CASSPREDRTYEQYF
.,TRBV20-1,TRBJ2-1,many,16,TGCAGTGCTAGACCAATAACGCGGGGGCCTTACAATGAGCAGTTCTTC,CSARPITRGPYNEQFF
.,TRBV7-3,TRBJ2-5,.,15,TGTGCCAGCAGCTTCAGGGGTGGAGACCAAGAGACCCAGTACTTC,CASSFRGGDQETQYF
.,TRBV27,TRBJ1-2,.,13,TGTGCCAGCAGTTTGTACAGGGCGGGTGGCTACACCTTC,CASSLYRAGGYTF
.,TRBV9,TRBJ2-3,.,15,TGTGCCAGCAGCGTTACAGTGGGGAGCGCAGATACGCAGTATTTT,CASSVTVGSADTQYF